The rows below give T cell receptor beta chains drawn from one sample of a study of blood T cell repertoires in COVID-19. TCRdb's table, derived via immunoSEQ multiplex PCR, lists solely in-frame clones and lacks some. The sample carries 50,000 or so clones, about 83% recorded once. Sequenced material: peripheral blood. These receptors originate from a man aged 35 to 55 with active COVID-19. Both conserved end residues are part of each CDR3. The order of the fields is CDR3 DNA, CDR3 protein, V gene, clone size, J gene, D gene. D genes are given only for firm matches. Rows may omit the clone size; those that give it use once, few, many or a size class.

CDR3 DNA: TGTGCCAGCAGCCACAGGGTTAGTTTCGGCTACACCTTC
CDR3 protein: CASSHRVSFGYTF
V gene: TRBV6-2/TRBV6-3
clone size: NA
J gene: TRBJ1-2
D gene: NA

CDR3 DNA: TGTGCCAGCTCACCAGGACAGGCCACAGATACGCAGTATTTT
CDR3 protein: CASSPGQATDTQYF
V gene: TRBV18
clone size: NA
J gene: TRBJ2-3
D gene: TRBD1

CDR3 DNA: TGTGCCAGCAGCTTCTCCGGGAGGGCCAGTAGCGGGGAGCTGTTTTTT
CDR3 protein: CASSFSGRASSGELFF
V gene: TRBV7-3
clone size: NA
J gene: TRBJ2-2
D gene: TRBD2

CDR3 DNA: TGTGCCAGCCAGCGGGGTTCCGTTAACTATGGCTACACCTTC
CDR3 protein: CASQRGSVNYGYTF
V gene: TRBV28
clone size: NA
J gene: TRBJ1-2
D gene: NA

CDR3 DNA: TGTGCCAGCAGCACGGACAGGGGCCCCTACAATGAGCAGTTCTTC
CDR3 protein: CASSTDRGPYNEQFF
V gene: TRBV6-5
clone size: NA
J gene: TRBJ2-1
D gene: TRBD1

CDR3 DNA: TGTGCCAGCAGCCCTTTCCCTAGCACAGATACGCAGTATTTT
CDR3 protein: CASSPFPSTDTQYF
V gene: TRBV3-1/TRBV3-2
clone size: NA
J gene: TRBJ2-3
D gene: NA

CDR3 DNA: TGCGCCAGCAGCTTAACTAGCGGAAATGAGCAGTTCTTC
CDR3 protein: CASSLTSGNEQFF
V gene: TRBV5-1
clone size: few
J gene: TRBJ2-1
D gene: TRBD2

CDR3 DNA: TGCAGCGTTGAAGCGGGAGGAAGGGCCGGGGAGCTGTTTTTT
CDR3 protein: CSVEAGGRAGELFF
V gene: TRBV29-1
clone size: NA
J gene: TRBJ2-2
D gene: TRBD2

CDR3 DNA: TGTGCCAGCAGTCCAGGGACTAGCGGGGACCCCATCGAGCAGTACTTC
CDR3 protein: CASSPGTSGDPIEQYF
V gene: TRBV27
clone size: NA
J gene: TRBJ2-7
D gene: TRBD2

CDR3 DNA: TGCGCCAGCAGTCTCGTGACGGGACAGGGCTATCAGCCCCAGCATTTT
CDR3 protein: CASSLVTGQGYQPQHF
V gene: TRBV23-1
clone size: NA
J gene: TRBJ1-5
D gene: TRBD1

CDR3 DNA: TGTGCCAGCAACTCTTTCCAGAACACTGAAGCTTTCTTT
CDR3 protein: CASNSFQNTEAFF
V gene: TRBV2
clone size: once
J gene: TRBJ1-1
D gene: NA

CDR3 DNA: TGTGCCAGCAGTTTTTGGGCAGGGGGTAACACTGAAGCTTTCTTT
CDR3 protein: CASSFWAGGNTEAFF
V gene: TRBV27
clone size: NA
J gene: TRBJ1-1
D gene: TRBD1

CDR3 DNA: TGTGCCAGCAGCGTGGAAAGCGGTACGCAGTATTTT
CDR3 protein: CASSVESGTQYF
V gene: TRBV9
clone size: NA
J gene: TRBJ2-3
D gene: NA

CDR3 DNA: TGTGCCAGCAGTTTAAGCGACAGGGGAATTCAATTC
CDR3 protein: CASSLSDRGIQF
V gene: TRBV2
clone size: NA
J gene: TRBJ1-2
D gene: TRBD1

CDR3 DNA: TGTGCCAGCAATGGCGGGCTCACCGGCTACACCTTC
CDR3 protein: CASNGGLTGYTF
V gene: TRBV7-2
clone size: few
J gene: TRBJ1-2
D gene: NA

CDR3 DNA: TGTGCCACCGGGAACTGGGACAGGGGCCCAGATACGCAGTATTTT
CDR3 protein: CATGNWDRGPDTQYF
V gene: TRBV15
clone size: NA
J gene: TRBJ2-3
D gene: TRBD1

CDR3 DNA: TGCGCCAGCAGCTTGGCCCTAGCGGGAGTCGGTGTACACAATGAGCAGTTCTTC
CDR3 protein: CASSLALAGVGVHNEQFF
V gene: TRBV5-1
clone size: NA
J gene: TRBJ2-1
D gene: TRBD2

CDR3 DNA: TGTGCCAGCAGCCCCGGGACTGCGAACACCGGGGAGCTGTTTTTT
CDR3 protein: CASSPGTANTGELFF
V gene: TRBV11-2
clone size: NA
J gene: TRBJ2-2
D gene: NA

CDR3 DNA: TGTGCCACCAGCAGAGTAGGCAGCGGACGGAACGAGCAGTACTTC
CDR3 protein: CATSRVGSGRNEQYF
V gene: TRBV15
clone size: NA
J gene: TRBJ2-7
D gene: NA

CDR3 DNA: TGTGCCAGCATCCGGGACAGGGATTCACCCCTCCACTTT
CDR3 protein: CASIRDRDSPLHF
V gene: TRBV5-8
clone size: NA
J gene: TRBJ1-6
D gene: TRBD1

CDR3 DNA: TGTGCCAGCAGTGACTCTTACCTCCTATATGCCGAGCAGTACTTC
CDR3 protein: CASSDSYLLYAEQYF
V gene: TRBV6-4
clone size: once
J gene: TRBJ2-7
D gene: NA

CDR3 DNA: TGTGCCAGCAGCTCGACCAGGGGCCACTTTGGTGAAGCTTTCTTT
CDR3 protein: CASSSTRGHFGEAFF
V gene: TRBV11-2
clone size: NA
J gene: TRBJ1-1
D gene: NA

CDR3 DNA: TGTGCCAGTAGTATAGGACAGCAGTCCTCCTACAATGAGCAGTTCTTC
CDR3 protein: CASSIGQQSSYNEQFF
V gene: TRBV19
clone size: NA
J gene: TRBJ2-1
D gene: NA

CDR3 DNA: TGTGCCAGCAGCCCGCAGGGGTTATACGAGCAGTACTTC
CDR3 protein: CASSPQGLYEQYF
V gene: TRBV11-2
clone size: few
J gene: TRBJ2-7
D gene: NA

CDR3 DNA: TGTGCCAGCAGGGCAGGGGGCAGGTACAATGAGCAGTTCTTC
CDR3 protein: CASRAGGRYNEQFF
V gene: TRBV6-5
clone size: NA
J gene: TRBJ2-1
D gene: TRBD1

CDR3 DNA: TGTGCCAGCTGGGGGGGCTCTAAGGATCAGCCCCAGCATTTT
CDR3 protein: CASWGGSKDQPQHF
V gene: TRBV2
clone size: NA
J gene: TRBJ1-5
D gene: NA

CDR3 DNA: TGCGCCAGCAGCGCTCGACTAGCGGGAGAAGGCGAGCAGTACTTC
CDR3 protein: CASSARLAGEGEQYF
V gene: TRBV4-1
clone size: NA
J gene: TRBJ2-7
D gene: TRBD2

CDR3 DNA: TGTGCCAGCAGTTTCCGGGACAGGGTGAACGGTTACACCTTC
CDR3 protein: CASSFRDRVNGYTF
V gene: TRBV28
clone size: NA
J gene: TRBJ1-2
D gene: TRBD1

CDR3 DNA: TGTGCCAGTAGTATGCTGGCGGGAAGCACAGATACGCAGTATTTT
CDR3 protein: CASSMLAGSTDTQYF
V gene: TRBV19
clone size: NA
J gene: TRBJ2-3
D gene: NA

CDR3 DNA: TGCAGCGTTCAGATGAATCAGGGAAGCAATCAGCCCCAGCATTTT
CDR3 protein: CSVQMNQGSNQPQHF
V gene: TRBV29-1
clone size: NA
J gene: TRBJ1-5
D gene: NA

CDR3 DNA: TGTGCCAGCAGCTTTAGTGGGAGGGCGAAAGAGACCCAGTACTTC
CDR3 protein: CASSFSGRAKETQYF
V gene: TRBV7-9
clone size: NA
J gene: TRBJ2-5
D gene: TRBD2

CDR3 DNA: TGTGCCAGCAACCAGGCGAACTATGGCTACACCTTC
CDR3 protein: CASNQANYGYTF
V gene: TRBV2
clone size: NA
J gene: TRBJ1-2
D gene: NA

CDR3 DNA: TGTGCCAGCAGCTTAGGCCTAGCGGACTCGGGAACCGGGGAGCTGTTTTTT
CDR3 protein: CASSLGLADSGTGELFF
V gene: TRBV7-3
clone size: NA
J gene: TRBJ2-2
D gene: TRBD2

CDR3 DNA: TGTGCCAGCAGCGCCCGCGACAGTCTATCTGGCTACACCTTC
CDR3 protein: CASSARDSLSGYTF
V gene: TRBV9
clone size: once
J gene: TRBJ1-2
D gene: NA

CDR3 DNA: TGTGCCAGCAGCACAGGGGGGCCTGAGCAGTTCTTC
CDR3 protein: CASSTGGPEQFF
V gene: TRBV12-3/TRBV12-4
clone size: NA
J gene: TRBJ2-1
D gene: TRBD1

CDR3 DNA: TGTGCCAGCAGCTTGCCCTATTCGGTGGGCGACACTGAAGCTTTCTTT
CDR3 protein: CASSLPYSVGDTEAFF
V gene: TRBV5-4
clone size: NA
J gene: TRBJ1-1
D gene: NA

CDR3 DNA: TGCGCCAGCAGCTCTCGACAGGGGGTAAATCAAGAGACCCAGTACTTC
CDR3 protein: CASSSRQGVNQETQYF
V gene: TRBV4-1
clone size: NA
J gene: TRBJ2-5
D gene: TRBD1

CDR3 DNA: TGTGCCAGCAGTTACGGGCTTGTCTACGAGCAGTACTTC
CDR3 protein: CASSYGLVYEQYF
V gene: TRBV6-2/TRBV6-3
clone size: NA
J gene: TRBJ2-7
D gene: NA

CDR3 DNA: TGTGCCAGCAGTTTTAACAGGGGTTCGCAAGCTTTCTTT
CDR3 protein: CASSFNRGSQAFF
V gene: TRBV12-3/TRBV12-4
clone size: NA
J gene: TRBJ1-1
D gene: TRBD1

CDR3 DNA: TGTGCCAGCAGCTTGGCAGGGGCTAACACTGAAGCTTTCTTT
CDR3 protein: CASSLAGANTEAFF
V gene: TRBV7-9
clone size: NA
J gene: TRBJ1-1
D gene: NA

CDR3 DNA: TGTGCCAGCAGCCCCCGCGGGAGGAACACCGGGGAGCTGTTTTTT
CDR3 protein: CASSPRGRNTGELFF
V gene: TRBV7-2
clone size: NA
J gene: TRBJ2-2
D gene: TRBD2

CDR3 DNA: TGTGCCAGCTCACCAATGGGTCAGTCAGGCAATGAGCAGTTCTTC
CDR3 protein: CASSPMGQSGNEQFF
V gene: TRBV18
clone size: NA
J gene: TRBJ2-1
D gene: NA

CDR3 DNA: TGTGCCAGCAGCCCAGACTACGAGCAGTACTTC
CDR3 protein: CASSPDYEQYF
V gene: TRBV7-9
clone size: NA
J gene: TRBJ2-7
D gene: NA